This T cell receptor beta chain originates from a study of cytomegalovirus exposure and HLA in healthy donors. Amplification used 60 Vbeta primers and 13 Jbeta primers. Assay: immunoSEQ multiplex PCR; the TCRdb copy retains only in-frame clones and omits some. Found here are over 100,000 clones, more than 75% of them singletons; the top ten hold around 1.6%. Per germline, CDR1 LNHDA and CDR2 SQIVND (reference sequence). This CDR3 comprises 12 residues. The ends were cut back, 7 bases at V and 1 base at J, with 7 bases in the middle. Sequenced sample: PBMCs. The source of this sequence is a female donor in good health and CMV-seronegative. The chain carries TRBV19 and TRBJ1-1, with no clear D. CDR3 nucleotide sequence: TGTGCCAGTATAAGTAGGAACACTGAAGCTTTCTTT. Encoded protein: CASISRNTEAFF.